The next 5 T cell receptor beta chains were all read from a single sample in a study of technical replicates of blood from four donors. Assay: immunoSEQ multiplex PCR; the TCRdb copy retains only in-frame clones and omits some. The sample lists 50,000 to 80,000 clones; approximately 88% were seen once. Input material: PBMCs. The receptors come from a human donor in good health. Some clones in this sample may be carry-over from other donors' samples.

The rearrangement links TRBV14 to TRBJ2-3; D is possibly TRBD2 (5 bases). Looked up from germline, CDR1 is SGHDN and CDR2 is FVKESK. V was clipped by 1 base and J by 1 base, with 18 bases between them. The CDR3 length is 18 residues. The CDR3 spells CASSQVETWGEGTDTQYF. DNA for the CDR3: TGTGCCAGCAGCCAAGTCGAGACGTGGGGAGAAGGCACAGATACGCAGTATTTT. Full variable domain (outside the CDR3, taken from reference TRBV14 and TRBJ2-3): EAGVTQFPSHSVIEKGQTVTLRCDPISGHDNLYWYRRVMGKEIKFLLHFVKESKQDESGMPNNRFLAERTGGTYSTLKVQPAELEDSGVYFCASSQVETWGEGTDTQYFGPGTRLTVL.

This sequence joins TRBV5-4 and TRBJ2-7; TRBD2 agrees at 10 bases. J gave up 1 base and V 4 bases, and 5 bases lay outside the gene matches. Germline V CDR1 and CDR2: SGHNT, YYREEE (reference sequence). This CDR3 is 15 amino acids long. CDR3 sequence (DNA): TGTGCCAGCAGCCCCGGGACTAGCGAATCCTACGAGCAGTACTTC. This codes for CASSPGTSESYEQYF.

The V and J genes are TRBV4-3 and TRBJ2-6; 7 nucleotides match TRBD1. This CDR3 has 15 residues. Looked up from germline, CDR1 is LGHNA and CDR2 is YSLEER. The V and J ends lost 4 bases and 3 bases, in that order; junction bases with no gene match: 3. DNA for the CDR3: TGCGCCAGCAGCCTGACAGGGAGTGGGGCCAACGTCCTGACTTTC. Its protein is CASSLTGSGANVLTF.

For the CDR3, the DNA is TGTGCCAGCAGCGCCCATTTGGGACAAAGCTCTGGAAACACCATATATTTT. Protein: CASSAHLGQSSGNTIYF. The V and J genes are TRBV9 and TRBJ1-3; a possible D gene is TRBD1 (6 bases). Germline assignment: CDR1 SGDLS and CDR2 YYNGEE. CDR3 length: 17 amino acids. Trimming removed 3 bases from V and 0 bases from J, with 16 bases in between.

The chain employs TRBV15 and TRBJ2-1; 7 bases match TRBD1. This CDR3 has 14 residues. After removal of 1 base from V and 5 bases from J, the junction contained 2 bases not matched to a gene. Germline CDR1 and CDR2: LNHNV and YYDKDF (reference sequence). In DNA, the CDR3 is TGTGCCACCAGCAGAGGACAGGGAGACAATGAGCAGTTCTTC. Encoded protein: CATSRGQGDNEQFF.